This TCR beta chain is drawn from a study of monozygotic twins with inflammatory bowel disease. Whole-blood total RNA was extracted without T cell sorting. Template switching added UMIs carrying a 6-nucleotide sample barcode. TCRdb re-called the 5' RACE reads and shows each CDR3 protein once, DNA omitted. Here the sample table reports a few hundred thousand distinct CDR3 sequences. The source material was blood. The sequence derives from a human donor with ulcerative colitis or Crohn's disease, or a healthy co-twin of an affected twin (not recorded which).

The CDR3 here is CASSRQLSPDTQYF. V gene TRBV14 combines with J gene TRBJ2-3; without DNA, the TCRdb call of TRBD2 cannot be checked. The germline V gene encodes CDR1 SGHDN and CDR2 FVKESK. This CDR3 spans 14 amino acids.